The 8 T cell receptor beta chains in this list originate from one sample, sequenced in a study of post-analysis software for immune sequencing data. Study conclusions and caveats: Patients showed TRBV5-6, TRBV5-1 and TRBV20-1 among 4 or 5 TRBV segments more frequent than in controls.

Every TCR beta cDNA library bore unique molecular identifiers. TCRdb called the PCR reads again in MiXCR, with one record for every CDR3 protein. There are 740,000 or so distinct CDR3 sequences in the sample; 53% occur only once, and over 4% lies in the top ten. Which antigens these TCRs recognize remains unknown. Sequencing used blood. The receptor source for this set is a girl aged 10 to 17 with multiple sclerosis.

As to this clonotype: Germline is not matched at one junction end, which may reflect a read error. The rearrangement joins TRBV29-1 to TRBJ2-1; D unresolved. CDR3 length: 12 residues. CDR1 is SQVTM and CDR2 is ANQGSEA in the germline V gene. Written as DNA, the CDR3 is TGCAGCGCCAGGTCTTACTACAATGAGCGGTTCTTC. Its translation is CSARSYYNERFF.

The rearrangement links TRBV10-3 to TRBJ2-2; 7 positions agree with TRBD2. With V trimmed by 4 bases and J by 6 bases, 11 bases remained unmatched. The CDR3 extends over 16 amino acids. Germline CDR1 and CDR2: ENHRY and SYGVKD. The DNA of the CDR3 is TGTGCCATCAGTGTGGCGACTAGCTTTCATCCCGGGGAGCTGTTTTTT. The encoded protein is CAISVATSFHPGELFF.

The chain carries TRBV4-1 and TRBJ1-2; 10 nucleotides align to TRBD1. Germline CDR1 and CDR2: MGHRA and YSYEKL. With V trimmed by 5 bases and J by 3 bases, 6 bases remained unmatched. This CDR3 comprises 15 residues. CDR3 region: CASSTGQGGDYGYTF. The CDR3 bases are TGCGCCAGCAGCACCGGACAGGGGGGTGACTATGGCTACACCTTC.

This clonotype appeared a few times. The rearrangement uses TRBV20-1 and TRBJ2-1, with D perhaps matching TRBD2 (6 bases). Germline loops: CDR1 DFQATT, CDR2 SNEGSKA (reference sequence). The CDR3 length is 15 residues. V was pared by 3 bases and J by 0 bases, with 12 bases between. This chain's CDR3 is CSARVGGGSYNEQFF. The CDR3 DNA sequence: TGCAGTGCTAGGGTCGGGGGAGGCTCCTACAATGAGCAGTTCTTC.

V and J are TRBV20-1 and TRBJ2-5; TRBD2 aligns across 12 bases. The CDR3 extends over 16 amino acids. J lost 1 base, V lost 1 base, and 4 bases had no gene match. CDR1 is DFQATT and CDR2 is SNEGSKA in the germline V gene (reference sequence). This chain's CDR3 is CSARARLAGVQETQYF. In nucleotides, the CDR3 is TGCAGTGCTAGAGCTAGACTAGCGGGAGTCCAAGAGACCCAGTACTTC.

This clonotype was seen only a few times. The V gene is TRBV6-5, the J gene TRBJ2-7, with D perhaps assigned TRBD1 or TRBD2 (5 bases each). The CDR3 length is 14 residues. CDR1 is MNHEY, CDR2 SVGAGI, per germline. V lost 2 bases to trimming and J lost 3 bases, with 11 bases between them. The CDR3 protein is CASSYARGGYEQYF. Here the CDR3 DNA reads TGTGCCAGCAGTTACGCGAGGGGCGGCTACGAGCAGTACTTC.

This clonotype has more than one count but fewer than ten. V gene TRBV6-2 or TRBV6-3 combines with J gene TRBJ2-7; 9 bases match TRBD2. With the DNA end fitting TRBJ2-5 better, the J assignment may be wrong. This CDR3 has 16 residues. The germline V gene encodes CDR1 MNHEY and CDR2 SVGEGT. The CDR3 nucleotides read TGTGCCAGCAGTTTCTTAGCGGGAGCCGAAAAGGAGACCCAGTACTTC. As protein: CASSFLAGAEKETQYF.

The genes are TRBV20-1 and TRBJ2-3, with D possibly matching TRBD2 (7 bases). CDR1 and CDR2 from the germline V gene are DFQATT and SNEGSKA (reference sequence). Trimming pared 0 bases from V and 2 bases from J, leaving 15 bases between. This CDR3 is 16 amino acids long. As DNA, the CDR3 is TGCAGTGCTAGAGAATTAGGGGGGGGGAACACAGATACGCAGTATTTT. Amino acid sequence: CSARELGGGNTDTQYF.